Below are 32 T cell receptor beta chains sequenced from a single sample in a study of T cell responses to AZD1222 COVID-19 vaccine. The method was immunoSEQ multiplex PCR; TCRdb's version includes in-frame clones alone and lacks a portion of them. The sample shows roughly 180,000 clones, around 87% of them seen only once. Sample: peripheral blood, taken on day 0 of AZD1222 vaccination. The receptors shown here come from an adult in good health.

The chain carries TRBV19 and TRBJ2-4, with 7 positions matching TRBD1. V shed 2 bases and J 4 bases; nucleotides not matched to a gene: 5. Germline values: CDR1 LNHDA, CDR2 SQIVND (reference sequence). The CDR3 covers 15 residues. The CDR3, as DNA: TGTGCCAGTAGTATAAAGGAGACAGGGAAAAACATTCAGTACTTC. Amino acids: CASSIKETGKNIQYF.

This sequence joins TRBV5-6 and TRBJ2-3; D ambiguous. Germline V gene data show CDR1 as SGHDT and CDR2 as YYEEEE. There are 14 residues in the CDR3. Trimming took 1 base from V and 0 from J, leaving 6 bases between them. The CDR3 DNA reads TGTGCCAGCAGCTTGATGGGAAGCACAGATACGCAGTATTTT. It yields the protein CASSLMGSTDTQYF.

The J gene is TRBJ1-2, the V gene TRBV19; possibly TRBD1 for D (6 bases). V lost 9 bases to trimming and J lost 6 bases, with 17 bases between them. Looked up from germline, CDR1 is LNHDA and CDR2 is SQIVND (reference sequence). The CDR3 covers 13 residues. CDR3 DNA: TGTGCCAGCACGTCCCGGGACATTGATGGCTACACCTTC. This codes for CASTSRDIDGYTF.

The genes are TRBV9 and TRBJ2-1, with TRBD2 matching 10 bases. CDR1 is SGDLS, CDR2 YYNGEE, per germline. V shed 3 bases, J shed 3 bases, and the junction held 6 bases outside the gene matches. CDR3 length: 16 amino acids. As DNA, the CDR3 is TGTGCCAGCAGCGAGAGTGGGACTAGCGTCTACAATGAGCAGTTCTTC. It is translated as CASSESGTSVYNEQFF.

V is TRBV4-1 and J is TRBJ2-1, with TRBD2 identical over 13 bases. This CDR3 region has 16 residues. Germline CDR1 reads MGHRA; CDR2 reads YSYEKL. J gave up 7 bases and V 3 bases, and 6 bases lay outside the gene matches. CDR3 DNA: TGCGCCAGCAGCCAGGGGACTAGCGGGATCCGAAATGAGCAGTTCTTC. Protein sequence: CASSQGTSGIRNEQFF.

The V gene is TRBV11-2, the J gene TRBJ1-2, with D possibly being TRBD1 (6 bases). Germline loops: CDR1 SGHAT, CDR2 FQNNGV. The CDR3 has 17 residues. The germline V and J ends were trimmed by 5 bases and 7 bases, with 26 bases remaining between them. CDR3 sequence reads: CASSPGQLGPNRRGYTF. In DNA, the CDR3 is TGTGCCAGCAGCCCTGGACAGCTGGGGCCTAATAGACGTGGCTACACCTTC.

The CDR3 protein is CASSFDYYGYTF. In DNA, the CDR3 is TGTGCCAGCAGTTTCGACTACTATGGCTACACCTTC. J is TRBJ1-2 and V is TRBV12-3 or TRBV12-4; no firm D call. The CDR3 extends over 12 amino acids. The V and J ends lost 3 bases and 3 bases respectively, with 5 bases between them.

The gene calls are TRBV6-2 or TRBV6-3 and TRBJ2-2; no firm D call. CDR1 is MNHEY, CDR2 SVGEGT, per germline. The CDR3 consists of 15 residues. Trimming pared 5 bases from V and 5 bases from J, leaving 15 bases between. CDR3 residues: CASSPQTLWTGELFF. CDR3 coding DNA: TGTGCCAGCAGTCCACAGACCCTTTGGACCGGGGAGCTGTTTTTT.

The gene calls are TRBV5-1 and TRBJ1-4; 9 nucleotides line up with TRBD1. Germline V gives CDR1 SGHRS, CDR2 YFSETQ. V lost 7 bases and J lost 5; bases outside the gene matches: 12. CDR3 length equals 16 residues. The CDR3 region is CASAHSGTGSNEKLFF. CDR3 DNA: TGCGCCAGCGCTCACTCCGGGACAGGGTCAAATGAAAAACTGTTTTTT. Looking up the rest from reference TRBV5-1 and TRBJ1-4 gives the full variable domain: KAGVTQTPRYLIKTRGQQVTLSCSPISGHRSVSWYQQTPGQGLQFLFEYFSETQRNKGNFPGRFSGRQFSNSRSEMNVSTLELGDSALYLCASAHSGTGSNEKLFFGSGTQLSVL.

CDR3 protein: CASSPQGNTEAFF. The CDR3 region has the DNA TGTGCCAGCAGTCCACAGGGGAACACTGAAGCTTTCTTT. The chain carries TRBV6-6 and TRBJ1-1, with a tentative D call TRBD1 (6 bases). The CDR3 is made up of 13 amino acids. V shed 5 bases and J shed 1 base, with 8 bases lying between them. Per the germline V gene, CDR1 is MNHNY and CDR2 is SVGAGI (reference sequence).

This sequence joins TRBV30 and TRBJ1-1, with a weak D call TRBD1 (6 bases). The germline CDR1 and CDR2 sequences are GTSNPN and SVGIG (reference sequence). The CDR3 loop spans 15 amino acids. The ends were cut back, 0 bases at V and 4 bases at J, with 15 bases in the middle. Here the CDR3 DNA reads TGTGCCTGGAGTGTATGGGGGGCCCGGGCCACTGAAGCTTTCTTT. It is translated as CAWSVWGARATEAFF.

The rearrangement links TRBV6-2 or TRBV6-3 to TRBJ1-5, with TRBD1 as a possible D gene (6 bases). Germline loops: CDR1 MNHEY, CDR2 SVGEGT. The CDR3 loop spans 14 amino acids. V was cut by 6 bases and J by 3 bases, with 12 bases left in between. CDR3 protein: CASSQDRPNQPQHF. CDR3 DNA: TGTGCCAGCAGCCAAGACAGGCCCAATCAGCCCCAGCATTTT.

This clone was picked up a small number of times. The CDR3 DNA is TGTGCCAGCAGCTTTCCCCCGGCGGGAGGGCAGTTCTTC. This translates into CASSFPPAGGQFF. The rearrangement uses TRBV7-3 and TRBJ2-1, with 8 bases lining up with TRBD2. With V trimmed by 3 bases and J by 12 bases, 7 bases remained unmatched. The CDR3 contains 13 residues. Germline assignment: CDR1 SGHTA and CDR2 FQGTGA. The complete variable domain, with remaining parts taken from reference TRBV7-3 and TRBJ2-1, reads GAGVSQTPSNKVTEKGKYVELRCDPISGHTALYWYRQSLGQGPEFLIYFQGTGAADDSGLPNDRFFAVRPEGSVSTLKIQRTERGDSAVYLCASSFPPAGGQFFGPGTRLTVL.

CDR3 amino acids: CASSLPPQGPKNIQYF. The CDR3 nucleotides read TGTGCCAGCAGCTTGCCCCCCCAGGGACCCAAAAACATTCAGTACTTC. This chain connects TRBV7-8 to TRBJ2-4; the D gene could be TRBD1 or TRBD2 (5 bases each). The CDR3 has 16 residues. Germline loops: CDR1 SGHVS, CDR2 FQNEAQ. V was cut by 3 bases and J by 2 bases, with 14 bases left in between.

V is TRBV5-1 and J is TRBJ1-1, with D possibly being TRBD1 (5 bases). The germline CDR1 and CDR2 sequences are SGHRS and YFSETQ. Trimming took off 5 bases at V and 6 bases at J, with 20 bases between the two ends. This CDR3 spans 15 amino acids. The CDR3 DNA sequence: TGCGCCAGCAGGGGGACGGGACGGCCCGAGGCTGAAGCTTTCTTT. It codes for CASRGTGRPEAEAFF.

The rearrangement uses TRBV25-1 and TRBJ1-4; D unresolved. The CDR3 has 12 residues. Trimming stripped 7 bases from V and 4 bases from J, with 7 bases between. CDR1 is MGHDK and CDR2 is SYGVNS in the germline V gene. The CDR3 DNA is TGTGCCAGCAAACGGGGTAATGAAAAACTGTTTTTT. Encoded protein: CASKRGNEKLFF.

This clone appeared a few times. CDR3 coding DNA: TGTGCCAGCAGCCAAGATAGAGGGGGCGAAAAACTGTTTTTT. Its protein product is CASSQDRGGEKLFF. V usage is TRBV3-1 (or the pseudogene TRBV3-2) and J usage is TRBJ1-4; 7 nucleotides align to TRBD1. CDR3 length equals 14 residues. The germline V gene encodes CDR1 LGHDT and CDR2 YNNKEL (reference sequence). V shed 0 bases, J shed 8 bases, and the junction held 3 bases outside the gene matches.

J is TRBJ1-6 and V is TRBV11-2; no clear D. CDR1 is SGHAT, CDR2 FQNNGV, per germline. The CDR3 covers 14 residues. V was shortened by 1 base and J by 8 bases, with 9 bases between the two germline ends. The CDR3 reads CASSLVRFDSPLHF. DNA of the CDR3: TGTGCCAGCAGCTTAGTCAGGTTTGATTCACCCCTCCACTTT.

Remarks on this clone: The same CDR3 also results from other DNA sequences found in this sample. The chain couples TRBV5-1 to TRBJ2-2; a weak D match, TRBD1 (6 bases). This CDR3 spans 14 amino acids. The germline CDR1 and CDR2 sequences are SGHRS and YFSETQ. V lost 3 bases and J 4 bases, leaving 10 bases between the germline ends. Here the CDR3 reads CASSYGQSTGELFF. In DNA, the CDR3 is TGCGCCAGCAGCTACGGACAGAGCACCGGGGAGCTGTTTTTT.

The rearrangement uses TRBV12-5 and TRBJ2-3; 11 nucleotides agree with TRBD2. The trim removed 7 bases at V and 3 bases at J, leaving 12 bases unmatched. The CDR3 is 17 amino acids. Germline assignment: CDR1 LGHNT and CDR2 FRNRAP. The CDR3 DNA sequence: TGTGCTAGTGCCTCCGGGGTGGGGACTAGCGGTACAGATACGCAGTATTTT. Its protein product is CASASGVGTSGTDTQYF. Complete variable domain (other parts from reference TRBV12-5 and TRBJ2-3): DARVTQTPRHKVTEMGQEVTMRCQPILGHNTVFWYRQTMMQGLELLAYFRNRAPLDDSGMPKDRFSAEMPDATLATLKIQPSEPRDSAVYFCASASGVGTSGTDTQYFGPGTRLTVL.

CDR3 sequence (DNA): TGTGCCATCAGTGGGGGACAGCCTATGAACACTGAAGCTTTCTTT. This encodes CAISGGQPMNTEAFF. The gene calls are TRBV10-3 and TRBJ1-1, with 7 bases matching TRBD1. The CDR3 runs 15 residues. Germline V gives CDR1 ENHRY, CDR2 SYGVKD. The ends lost 4 bases at V and 0 bases at J; junction bases unmatched: 5.

This clone is a singleton in its sample. V and J are TRBV4-2 and TRBJ1-5, with 8 bases matching TRBD1. Trimming at V came to 0 bases and at J to 2 bases, leaving 6 bases not matched to a gene. From germline, CDR1 is LGHNA and CDR2 YNFKEQ. This CDR3 has 17 amino acids. The CDR3 region is CASSQDWTGRGNQPQHF. CDR3 nucleotides: TGTGCCAGCAGCCAAGATTGGACAGGGCGAGGCAATCAGCCCCAGCATTTT.

This chain joins TRBV19 and TRBJ1-2; weak D call: TRBD1 (5 bases). Germline V gene lookup returns CDR1 LNHDA and CDR2 SQIVND (reference sequence). The CDR3 length is 13 residues. The germline V and J ends were trimmed by 5 bases and 6 bases, with 13 bases remaining between them. DNA for the CDR3: TGTGCCAGTAGTTTGACGGGGGGAGATGGCTACACCTTC. Residues: CASSLTGGDGYTF.

This sequence joins TRBV21-1 and TRBJ1-6; no check of the table's D call, TRBD1, against the DNA was made. TRBV21-1 constitutes a pseudogene. This CDR3 contains 17 residues. Here the CDR3 reads CASSKEGDRVGNSPLHF. The DNA for the CDR3 is TGTGCCAGCAGCAAAGAGGGGGACAGGGTGGGTAATTCACCCCTCCACTTT.

The V call is TRBV25-1, the J call TRBJ1-3; D unclear. Germline V CDR1 and CDR2: MGHDK, SYGVNS. The V gene lost 1 base and the J gene lost 0 bases, with 13 bases spanning the gap. This CDR3 has 17 amino acids. As DNA, the CDR3 is TGTGCCAGCAGTGAATTTTTAGCGTCAGTCTCTGGAAACACCATATATTTT. This encodes CASSEFLASVSGNTIYF.

The rearrangement links TRBV7-9 to TRBJ1-4; the D is unclear. The V end was cut by 7 bases, the J end by 5 bases, with 11 bases between. In germline, CDR1 is SEHNR, CDR2 FQNEAQ (reference sequence). CDR3 size: 13 residues. CDR3 amino acids: CASTRMSNEKLFF. Written as DNA, the CDR3 is TGTGCCAGCACCCGAATGTCGAATGAAAAACTGTTTTTT.

The chain uses TRBV27 and TRBJ2-1; no reliable D call. Germline V gene sequence: CDR1 MNHEY, CDR2 SMNVEV (reference sequence). This CDR3 spans 11 amino acids. Trimming removed 0 bases from V and 10 bases from J, with 4 bases in between. The CDR3 DNA is TGTGCCAGCAGTTTATCCGGGGAGCAGTTCTTC. Translation gives CASSLSGEQFF.

V is TRBV6-5 and J is TRBJ1-3; D uncertain. Trimming stripped 4 bases from V and 1 base from J, with 5 bases between. The germline V gene encodes CDR1 MNHEY and CDR2 SVGAGI. The CDR3 is 13 amino acids. The CDR3 DNA reads TGTGCCAGCAGTTTTATATCTGGAAACACCATATATTTT. It encodes CASSFISGNTIYF.

The gene calls are TRBV6-1 and TRBJ1-2, with D hard to call. The CDR3 is made up of 13 amino acids. V lost 1 base, J lost 5 bases, and 8 bases lay in between. In germline, CDR1 is MNHNS, CDR2 SASEGT. This chain's CDR3 is CASSEGRIYGYTF. CDR3 nucleotide sequence: TGTGCCAGCAGTGAAGGACGGATTTATGGCTACACCTTC.

The CDR3, as DNA: TGTGCCAGCAGCTTAGTCGGGGCCGGGGAGCTGTTTTTT. It specifies CASSLVGAGELFF. V usage is TRBV7-6 and J usage is TRBJ2-2, with TRBD2 as a possible D gene (5 bases). There are 13 residues in the CDR3. The germline gives CDR1 SGHVS, CDR2 FNYEAQ. The germline V and J ends were trimmed by 1 base and 6 bases, with 6 bases remaining between them.

This clone is a singleton in its sample. The chain employs TRBV6-5 and TRBJ2-2; the D is unclear. Germline V lookup: CDR1 MNHEY, CDR2 SVGAGI. This CDR3 spans 13 amino acids. With 8 bases removed from V and 6 bases from J, the gap between germline ends came to 13 bases. This CDR3 reads CASGPGLAGELFF. CDR3 DNA: TGTGCCAGCGGCCCTGGATTGGCCGGGGAGCTGTTTTTT.

This chain links TRBV7-2 with TRBJ2-1; D call uncertain. V gave up 5 bases and J gave up 10 bases, with 12 bases separating them. This CDR3 contains 12 residues. Germline V gene data show CDR1 as SGHTA and CDR2 as FQGNSA. The CDR3 loop is CASSLGVGEQFF. The CDR3 nucleotides are TGTGCCAGCAGCCTAGGTGTGGGCGAGCAGTTCTTC.